This T cell receptor (beta chain) was identified during a study of cytomegalovirus exposure and HLA in healthy donors. The study's findings and limits: In a later analysis, at a false discovery rate of 0.05, under 20,000 TCR beta sequences were associated with HLA alleles.

PCR primers comprised 60 Vbeta and 13 Jbeta primers. Method: immunoSEQ multiplex PCR; TCRdb's copy keeps in-frame clones and lacks some. The sample contains around 270,000 clones, 80% of which appear only once. Trimming took off 5 bases at V and 3 bases at J, with 10 bases between the two ends. The CDR3 runs to 13 residues. Germline CDR1 is MGHRA and CDR2 is YSYEKL. Notes on this clone: Its antigen is still unknown.

Sequenced material: PBMCs. The genes are TRBV4-1 and TRBJ1-1, with a weak D call TRBD1 (6 bases). The TCR sequence derives from a girl aged 2-10 years in good health and CMV-seronegative. The CDR3 spells CASSEGVDTEAFF. The CDR3 DNA follows: TGCGCCAGCAGCGAGGGGGTGGACACTGAAGCTTTCTTT.